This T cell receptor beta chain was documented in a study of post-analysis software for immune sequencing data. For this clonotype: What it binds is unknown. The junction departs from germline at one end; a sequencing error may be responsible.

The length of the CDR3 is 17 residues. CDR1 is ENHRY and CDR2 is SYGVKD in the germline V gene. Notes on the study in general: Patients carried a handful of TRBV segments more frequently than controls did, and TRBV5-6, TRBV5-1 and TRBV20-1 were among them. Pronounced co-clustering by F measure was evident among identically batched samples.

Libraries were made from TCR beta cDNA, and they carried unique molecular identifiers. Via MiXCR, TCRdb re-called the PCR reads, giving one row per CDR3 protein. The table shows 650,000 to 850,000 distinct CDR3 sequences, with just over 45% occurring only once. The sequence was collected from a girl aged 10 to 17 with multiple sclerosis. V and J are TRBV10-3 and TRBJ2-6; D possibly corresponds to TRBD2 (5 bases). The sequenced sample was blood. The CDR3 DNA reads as TGTGCCGTCAGTGAAGGAGGCGGACTCTCTGGGGCCAACGTCCTGACTTTC. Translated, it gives CAVSEGGGLSGANVLTF.